This T cell receptor (beta chain) was captured in a study of blood T cell repertoires in COVID-19. Only in-frame clones appear in the TCRdb table, and some are missing; sequencing was by immunoSEQ multiplex PCR. The sample holds about 100,000 clones, about 80% seen once. Trimming at V came to 7 bases and at J to 6 bases, leaving 9 bases not matched to a gene. The CDR3 extends over 15 amino acids. Germline CDR1 and CDR2: LNHDA and SQIVND (reference sequence). The chain recombines TRBV19 with TRBJ2-3, with 11 positions matching TRBD1. Specimen: peripheral blood. This TCR derives from a woman in her seventies with acute or convalescent COVID-19. The CDR3 region is CASIRTGGARDTQYF. The CDR3 DNA reads TGTGCCAGTATACGGACAGGGGGCGCGAGGGATACGCAGTATTTT.